A selection of T cell receptor beta chains follows, all from one sample in a study of technical replicates of blood from a handful of donors. Measured with immunoSEQ multiplex PCR; TCRdb has only the in-frame clones, and not every one. The sample gives over 70,000 clones, about 96% of which show up once; about 0.2% is in the top ten. The sample was T cells isolated from PBMCs. The receptors originated from a human donor in good health. CDR3s include the opening cysteine and the closing phenylalanine or tryptophan. A D gene is named only where the DNA matches it firmly. Only some rows state a clone size, as once, few, many or a class for expanded clones.

clone_size: .
j_call: TRBJ2-3
v_call: TRBV4-2
d_call: TRBD2
cdr3_aa: CASSHPGLDLSSTDTQYF
cdr3_nt: TGTGCCAGCAGTCACCCGGGACTAGACCTTTCTAGCACAGATACGCAGTATTTT

clone_size: .
j_call: TRBJ2-3
v_call: TRBV2
d_call: .
cdr3_aa: CASSRDLGTDTQYF
cdr3_nt: TGTGCCAGCAGTCGGGACTTAGGGACAGATACGCAGTATTTT

clone_size: .
j_call: TRBJ1-2
v_call: TRBV9
d_call: .
cdr3_aa: CASSPQDSRIAYGYTF
cdr3_nt: TGTGCCAGCAGCCCCCAGGACAGCCGAATAGCCTATGGCTACACCTTC

clone_size: .
j_call: TRBJ2-1
v_call: TRBV7-2
d_call: TRBD2
cdr3_aa: CASSSPRGGGSSYNEQFF
cdr3_nt: TGTGCCAGCAGCTCCCCCCGCGGCGGCGGGAGCTCCTACAATGAGCAGTTCTTC

clone_size: .
j_call: TRBJ2-7
v_call: TRBV28
d_call: TRBD1
cdr3_aa: CASKTGQGSYEQYF
cdr3_nt: TGTGCCAGCAAAACGGGACAGGGATCCTACGAGCAGTACTTC

clone_size: once
j_call: TRBJ2-5
v_call: TRBV11-2
d_call: .
cdr3_aa: CASSFRLEGWETQYF
cdr3_nt: TGTGCCAGCAGCTTCCGACTAGAAGGTTGGGAGACCCAGTACTTC

clone_size: .
j_call: TRBJ2-3
v_call: TRBV10-3
d_call: .
cdr3_aa: CAISEREVGADTQYF
cdr3_nt: TGTGCCATCAGTGAGCGCGAGGTAGGAGCAGATACGCAGTATTTT

clone_size: .
j_call: TRBJ2-5
v_call: TRBV5-1
d_call: TRBD1
cdr3_aa: CASSQGTGGETQYF
cdr3_nt: TGCGCCAGCAGCCAGGGGACAGGGGGAGAGACCCAGTACTTC

clone_size: .
j_call: TRBJ2-1
v_call: TRBV4-1
d_call: TRBD2
cdr3_aa: CASSHKRGGGRDEQFF
cdr3_nt: TGCGCCAGCAGCCACAAGCGGGGGGGCGGGAGAGATGAGCAGTTCTTC

clone_size: .
j_call: TRBJ1-5
v_call: TRBV11-2
d_call: .
cdr3_aa: CASSPSLSGDQPQHF
cdr3_nt: TGTGCCAGCAGCCCAAGCCTCTCCGGAGACCAGCCCCAGCATTTT

clone_size: .
j_call: TRBJ2-7
v_call: TRBV2
d_call: .
cdr3_aa: CASSEAGTYEQYF
cdr3_nt: TGTGCCAGCAGTGAGGCGGGTACCTACGAGCAGTACTTC

clone_size: .
j_call: TRBJ2-1
v_call: TRBV4-1
d_call: TRBD2
cdr3_aa: CASSQDPGTSPYNEQFF
cdr3_nt: TGCGCCAGCAGCCAAGATCCTGGGACTAGTCCCTACAATGAGCAGTTCTTC

clone_size: .
j_call: TRBJ1-3
v_call: TRBV2
d_call: .
cdr3_aa: CASNHQGNTIYF
cdr3_nt: TGTGCCAGCAATCATCAGGGAAACACCATATATTTT

clone_size: .
j_call: TRBJ2-2
v_call: TRBV6-1
d_call: .
cdr3_aa: CASSEFPTLAGELFF
cdr3_nt: TGTGCCAGCAGTGAATTCCCCACCCTAGCTGGGGAGCTGTTTTTT

clone_size: .
j_call: TRBJ2-3
v_call: TRBV19
d_call: .
cdr3_aa: CASSIAYSGFTDTQYF
cdr3_nt: TGTGCCAGTAGTATAGCTTACAGCGGCTTCACAGATACGCAGTATTTT

clone_size: .
j_call: TRBJ2-7
v_call: TRBV6-1
d_call: .
cdr3_aa: CAISFTGVGSYEQYF
cdr3_nt: TGTGCCATCAGCTTCACGGGAGTAGGGTCCTACGAGCAGTACTTC

clone_size: .
j_call: TRBJ1-2
v_call: TRBV28
d_call: .
cdr3_aa: CASSLPGGSNYGYTF
cdr3_nt: TGTGCCAGCAGTTTACCAGGAGGTTCTAACTATGGCTACACCTTC

clone_size: .
j_call: TRBJ2-1
v_call: TRBV19
d_call: .
cdr3_aa: CASSNPQMWGSSGLGNEQFF
cdr3_nt: TGTGCCAGTAGTAACCCCCAGATGTGGGGGAGTAGCGGCCTCGGGAATGAGCAGTTCTTC

clone_size: once
j_call: TRBJ1-3
v_call: TRBV2
d_call: .
cdr3_aa: CASSEQGGNTIYF
cdr3_nt: TGTGCCAGCAGTGAACAGGGGGGAAACACCATATATTTT

clone_size: .
j_call: TRBJ2-1
v_call: TRBV28
d_call: .
cdr3_aa: CASSLPGNEQFF
cdr3_nt: TGTGCCAGCAGTTTGCCAGGCAATGAGCAGTTCTTC

clone_size: .
j_call: TRBJ1-4
v_call: TRBV7-9
d_call: TRBD1
cdr3_aa: CASTGQGMEKLFF
cdr3_nt: TGTGCCAGCACGGGACAGGGGATGGAAAAACTGTTTTTT

clone_size: .
j_call: TRBJ2-5
v_call: TRBV5-5
d_call: TRBD1
cdr3_aa: CASSSPARGPGETQYF
cdr3_nt: TGTGCCAGCAGCAGCCCCGCAAGGGGGCCGGGTGAGACCCAGTACTTC

clone_size: .
j_call: TRBJ1-2
v_call: TRBV5-1
d_call: TRBD1
cdr3_aa: CASSLEGARGYTF
cdr3_nt: TGCGCCAGCAGCTTGGAGGGGGCCAGAGGCTACACCTTC

clone_size: .
j_call: TRBJ2-2
v_call: TRBV14
d_call: .
cdr3_aa: CASSPRHVPATGELFF
cdr3_nt: TGTGCCAGCAGCCCCAGACACGTTCCTGCGACCGGGGAGCTGTTTTTT

clone_size: .
j_call: TRBJ1-2
v_call: TRBV9
d_call: .
cdr3_aa: CASSGGDGARRGGYTF
cdr3_nt: TGTGCCAGCAGCGGTGGAGACGGGGCCAGGAGGGGCGGCTACACCTTC

clone_size: .
j_call: TRBJ1-6
v_call: TRBV11-2
d_call: TRBD1
cdr3_aa: CASSFRDRAGNSPLHF
cdr3_nt: TGTGCCAGCAGCTTCCGGGACAGGGCCGGTAATTCACCCCTCCACTTT

clone_size: .
j_call: TRBJ2-1
v_call: TRBV11-2
d_call: .
cdr3_aa: CASTGLNEEFF
cdr3_nt: TGTGCCAGCACCGGCCTCAATGAGGAGTTCTTC

clone_size: .
j_call: TRBJ2-7
v_call: TRBV29-1
d_call: TRBD1
cdr3_aa: CSVGTGVPYEQYF
cdr3_nt: TGCAGCGTTGGTACAGGGGTCCCCTACGAGCAGTACTTC

clone_size: .
j_call: TRBJ2-2
v_call: TRBV5-1
d_call: .
cdr3_aa: CASSLAQGGTGELFF
cdr3_nt: TGCGCCAGCAGCTTGGCTCAGGGAGGCACCGGGGAGCTGTTTTTT

clone_size: .
j_call: TRBJ2-7
v_call: TRBV6-1
d_call: TRBD1
cdr3_aa: CASSVRWDRALAYEQYF
cdr3_nt: TGTGCCAGCAGTGTGCGGTGGGACAGGGCGCTAGCCTACGAGCAGTACTTC

clone_size: .
j_call: TRBJ2-7
v_call: TRBV19
d_call: .
cdr3_aa: CASSIGTPYEQYF
cdr3_nt: TGTGCCAGTAGTATAGGGACTCCATACGAGCAGTACTTC

clone_size: .
j_call: TRBJ1-1
v_call: TRBV5-1
d_call: .
cdr3_aa: CASSLRGSMNTEAFF
cdr3_nt: TGCGCCAGCAGCTTGCGAGGGTCCATGAACACTGAAGCTTTCTTT

clone_size: .
j_call: TRBJ1-3
v_call: TRBV10-3
d_call: .
cdr3_aa: CATIGGSGHTIYF
cdr3_nt: TGTGCCACTATTGGGGGCTCGGGACACACCATATATTTT

clone_size: .
j_call: TRBJ2-5
v_call: TRBV2
d_call: TRBD1
cdr3_aa: CASRAGGDGTQYF
cdr3_nt: TGTGCCAGCAGGGCAGGGGGCGATGGGACCCAGTACTTC

clone_size: once
j_call: TRBJ1-3
v_call: TRBV7-8
d_call: TRBD1
cdr3_aa: CASSLGQDTGNTIYF
cdr3_nt: TGTGCCAGCAGCCTGGGACAGGATACTGGAAACACCATATATTTT

clone_size: .
j_call: TRBJ1-4
v_call: TRBV28
d_call: .
cdr3_aa: CASTQRREKLFF
cdr3_nt: TGTGCCAGCACTCAAAGGAGGGAAAAACTGTTTTTT

clone_size: .
j_call: TRBJ2-1
v_call: TRBV4-1
d_call: .
cdr3_aa: CASSQESVIAVQFF
cdr3_nt: TGCGCCAGCAGCCAAGAATCCGTGATCGCGGTCCAGTTCTTC

clone_size: .
j_call: TRBJ1-1
v_call: TRBV5-6
d_call: .
cdr3_aa: CASSLIQTNTEAFF
cdr3_nt: TGTGCCAGCAGCTTGATACAGACGAACACTGAAGCTTTCTTT

clone_size: once
j_call: TRBJ1-5
v_call: TRBV6-5
d_call: .
cdr3_aa: CASSRSSGVWPQHF
cdr3_nt: TGTGCCAGCAGTCGGTCCTCGGGTGTGTGGCCCCAGCATTTT

clone_size: .
j_call: TRBJ1-1
v_call: TRBV27
d_call: TRBD1
cdr3_aa: CASSLWTGGLTEAFF
cdr3_nt: TGTGCCAGCAGTTTATGGACAGGGGGATTGACTGAAGCTTTCTTT

clone_size: few
j_call: TRBJ2-1
v_call: TRBV7-9
d_call: .
cdr3_aa: CASSFVNEQFF
cdr3_nt: TGTGCCAGCAGCTTCGTCAATGAGCAGTTCTTC

clone_size: .
j_call: TRBJ1-1
v_call: TRBV7-3
d_call: TRBD1
cdr3_aa: CASSPLTGRNTEAFF
cdr3_nt: TGTGCCAGCAGCCCCCTGACAGGGCGGAACACTGAAGCTTTCTTT

clone_size: .
j_call: TRBJ1-1
v_call: TRBV19
d_call: .
cdr3_aa: CASTYLMNTEAFF
cdr3_nt: TGTGCCAGTACTTATCTTATGAACACTGAAGCTTTCTTT

clone_size: .
j_call: TRBJ2-1
v_call: TRBV5-4
d_call: .
cdr3_aa: CASSPGGFGSYNEQFF
cdr3_nt: TGTGCCAGCAGCCCTGGCGGCTTCGGCTCCTACAATGAGCAGTTCTTC

clone_size: .
j_call: TRBJ2-7
v_call: TRBV27
d_call: TRBD2
cdr3_aa: CASSDAFSGGTGEQYF
cdr3_nt: TGTGCCAGCAGTGACGCTTTCAGCGGGGGGACTGGCGAGCAGTACTTC

clone_size: .
j_call: TRBJ2-7
v_call: TRBV19
d_call: TRBD2
cdr3_aa: CASSVGLAGVYEQYF
cdr3_nt: TGTGCCAGTAGTGTGGGACTAGCGGGAGTCTACGAGCAGTACTTC

clone_size: .
j_call: TRBJ2-1
v_call: TRBV11-2
d_call: TRBD1
cdr3_aa: CASSGARGRDRGYNEQFF
cdr3_nt: TGTGCCAGCAGCGGAGCGAGGGGCCGGGACAGGGGGTACAATGAGCAGTTCTTC

clone_size: .
j_call: TRBJ1-1
v_call: TRBV30
d_call: .
cdr3_aa: CAWRGGKIGRSNTEAFF
cdr3_nt: TGTGCCTGGAGGGGGGGGAAGATAGGCCGGTCGAACACTGAAGCTTTCTTT

clone_size: .
j_call: TRBJ2-5
v_call: TRBV7-8
d_call: TRBD1
cdr3_aa: CASSPTRTGTGAVETQYF
cdr3_nt: TGTGCCAGCAGCCCCACTCGAACCGGGACAGGGGCCGTCGAGACCCAGTACTTC

clone_size: .
j_call: TRBJ2-1
v_call: TRBV29-1
d_call: .
cdr3_aa: CSVVYNEQFF
cdr3_nt: TGCAGCGTTGTATACAATGAGCAGTTCTTC

clone_size: .
j_call: TRBJ2-3
v_call: TRBV6-1
d_call: .
cdr3_aa: CASKTGSADTQYF
cdr3_nt: TGTGCCAGCAAGACGGGGTCAGCAGATACGCAGTATTTT

clone_size: .
j_call: TRBJ2-7
v_call: TRBV10-1
d_call: TRBD1
cdr3_aa: CASSERGQNDEQYF
cdr3_nt: TGCGCCAGCAGTGAAAGGGGACAGAACGACGAGCAGTACTTC

clone_size: .
j_call: TRBJ2-1
v_call: TRBV9
d_call: TRBD2
cdr3_aa: CASSVDGTSFREQFF
cdr3_nt: TGTGCCAGCAGCGTAGATGGGACTAGCTTTCGGGAGCAGTTCTTC

clone_size: .
j_call: TRBJ1-2
v_call: TRBV13
d_call: TRBD1
cdr3_aa: CASSSTGVIRNYGYTF
cdr3_nt: TGTGCCAGCAGCTCTACAGGGGTGATCCGCAACTATGGCTACACCTTC

clone_size: .
j_call: TRBJ2-7
v_call: TRBV27
d_call: TRBD2
cdr3_aa: CASSSGGTYEQYF
cdr3_nt: TGTGCCAGCAGTTCGGGGGGTACCTACGAGCAGTACTTC